What follows describes a single T cell receptor (beta chain). What it recognizes is unknown. With molecular barcodes, quantitative 5'-RACE was used to make the TCR beta libraries. TCRdb reprocessed the 5' RACE reads via MiXCR and lists one record per CDR3 protein. The sample lists about 840,000 distinct CDR3 sequences; approximately 12% were seen once. This record comes from a study of CD8 T cells in ankylosing spondylitis. Overall study findings and caveats: Clones linked to the disease showed a CD8+ phenotype. They occurred at relatively low frequencies in peripheral blood. A motif of fewer than ten highly homologous TCR beta variants was seen as apparently characteristic of ankylosing spondylitis blood. The study looked at matched synovial fluid samples from ankylosing spondylitis patients. Disease-linked clones were reported to be significantly enriched there.

This CDR3 is built from 14 residues. The germline V and J ends were trimmed by 5 bases and 4 bases, with 15 bases remaining between them. The germline V gene encodes CDR1 SGHAT and CDR2 FQNNGV. J is TRBJ2-7 and V is TRBV11-2; D possibly matches TRBD1 or TRBD2 (5 bases each). This TCR was recovered from a male donor with ankylosing spondylitis. Material for sequencing was blood, either unsorted or a sorted T cell fraction (not recorded which). The CDR3 reads CASSRDNWGYEQYF. CDR3 sequence (DNA): TGTGCCAGCAGCCGTGACAACTGGGGGTACGAGCAGTACTTC. The entire variable domain, with the rest obtained from reference TRBV11-2 and TRBJ2-7, is as follows: EAGVAQSPRYKIIEKRQSVAFWCNPISGHATLYWYQQILGQGPKLLIQFQNNGVVDDSQLPKDRFSAERLKGVDSTLKIQPAKLEDSAVYLCASSRDNWGYEQYFGPGTRLTVT.